This T cell receptor (beta chain) was obtained from a study of blood T cell repertoires in COVID-19. Details on this clone: This sample also contains other DNA sequences that code for the same CDR3.

The CDR3 totals 14 residues. The junction had 4 bases not matched to a gene; V was cut back by 3 bases and J by 4 bases. Germline CDR1 LNHDA, CDR2 SQIVND (reference sequence). Sequencing was performed with immunoSEQ multiplex PCR; in TCRdb, only in-frame clones are kept and a portion is missing. This table holds approximately 250,000 clones, about 90% found once. Participants were aged roughly 18 to 89 years from 20 to 30 US areas. This clonotype was sampled from a woman aged 25-40 years with acute COVID-19. The sample was PBMCs or T cells enriched from blood (not recorded which). The genes are TRBV19 and TRBJ2-7; 9 bases align to TRBD1. The CDR3 here is CASSIGTGPYEQYF. The CDR3 DNA follows: TGTGCCAGTAGTATCGGGACAGGGCCTTACGAGCAGTACTTC.